One sample yielded the 3 T cell receptor beta chains listed below, sequenced in a study of blood T cell repertoires in COVID-19. The assay was immunoSEQ multiplex PCR, and TCRdb's table has in-frame clones only and misses some. Of roughly 250,000 clones in the sample, about 89% were seen once. Input material: peripheral blood. These receptors came from a man aged 25 to 40 with acute or convalescent COVID-19.

This sequence joins TRBV30 and TRBJ1-2; 7 bases line up with TRBD1. Trimming took 3 bases from V and 4 from J; bases not matched to a gene: 5. Germline loops: CDR1 GTSNPN, CDR2 SVGIG (reference sequence). The CDR3 runs to 13 residues. The CDR3 here is CAWSRGQAYGYTF. The CDR3 DNA reads as TGTGCCTGGAGCCGTGGACAGGCCTATGGCTACACCTTC.

The J gene is TRBJ2-1, the V gene TRBV14, with 8 bases that match TRBD2. The V segment lost 0 bases and the J segment 0 bases; nucleotides outside the gene matches: 4. Per the germline V gene, CDR1 is SGHDN and CDR2 is FVKESK. The CDR3 runs to 17 residues. CDR3 sequence reads: CASSQEFTSGSYNEQFF. The CDR3 DNA reads as TGTGCCAGCAGCCAAGAGTTTACTAGCGGCTCCTACAATGAGCAGTTCTTC.

The V gene is TRBV19, the J gene TRBJ1-2, with TRBD1 matching over 7 bases. Germline-derived CDR1 and CDR2 are LNHDA and SQIVND (reference sequence). Trimming cost V 4 bases and J 4 bases; bases outside gene matches: 3. The CDR3 runs to 13 residues. For the CDR3, the DNA is TGTGCCAGTAGTAAGGGACAGACCTATGGCTACACCTTC. Protein: CASSKGQTYGYTF.